The entry below gives a single TCR beta chain sequence along with its context. The antigen is undetermined. The source of the sample is a study of naive and memory T cell subsets. Regarding the study as a whole: Naive and memory repertoire findings lacked a ground truth for validation. Especially in CD8 cells, naive repertoires contained a few larger clonotypes, possibly CD45RA-re-expressing memory cells. TCR counts from RNA may reflect activation-linked expression changes.

V gave up 1 base and J gave up 3 bases, with 13 bases separating them. The CDR3 loop spans 16 amino acids. The V gene's germline CDR1 is SGHDN and CDR2 FVKESK. Two oligonucleotides, mixed equimolar, formed the beta constant-region primer covering TRBC1 and TRBC2. Ligated cDNA was amplified by four rounds of PCR with nested alpha and beta constant-region primers and SP2. TCRdb passed the UMI-ligation and nested PCR reads through MiXCR, listing each CDR3 protein once. The sample yields approximately 80,000 distinct CDR3 sequences, roughly 9.3% seen once. Sequential positive selection took CD4 T cells first, then CD8 T cells.

V is TRBV14 and J is TRBJ2-1; no clear D gene. The origin of this receptor is a human donor in good health. What was sequenced was naive CD8+ T cells from blood. CDR3 protein: CASSQVGSPIYNEQFF. The CDR3 nucleotides are TGTGCCAGCAGCCAAGTGGGCAGTCCTATCTACAATGAGCAGTTCTTC.